This paragraph covers one T cell receptor beta chain sequence. Its cognate antigen is unknown. Assay: immunoSEQ multiplex PCR; the TCRdb copy retains only in-frame clones and omits some. The table includes about 21,000 clones, 88% detected once. The sample is drawn from a study of T cells in localized non-small cell lung cancer. Broader study findings: Appearance in adjacent lung was seen for a median around 55 of the top 100 tumor clones. Among blood samples, higher T cell density accompanied longer overall survival. Because sequencing included only one region (of the tumor), heterogeneity remains possible.

V was pared by 3 bases and J by 4 bases, with 21 bases between. The CDR3 consists of 18 residues. Germline lookup yields CDR1 LGHNA and CDR2 YNFKEQ. This clonotype originated in a male donor aged 60 or over with stage II lung adenocarcinoma. Sequenced material: peripheral blood mononuclear cells, taken before any cancer treatment. The chain links TRBV4-2 to TRBJ2-2, with D possibly being TRBD2 (5 bases). In DNA form, the CDR3 reads TGTGCCAGCAGCCACGCCTTTGGCGAGCGGAAATCCACCGGGGAGCTGTTTTTT. This codes for CASSHAFGERKSTGELFF.